This TCR beta chain was documented in a study of CXCR3-negative and CXCR3-positive naive CD8 T cells. Overall study findings and caveats: Both naive subsets had comparably high diversity; memory CD8+ cells much lower.

Identification of naive CD8+ T cells rested on CD45RO-CCR7+CD27+CD95- status. With respect to this clonotype: The antigen is unknown.

The CDR3 has 14 residues. Germline lookup yields CDR1 MDHEN and CDR2 SYDVKM. UMI-labeled 5' RACE yielded the TRB cDNA libraries. Following a re-call of the 5' RACE reads, TCRdb has one entry per CDR3 protein and lacks DNA. Recorded here are some 130,000 distinct CDR3 sequences; the top ten clones represent about 0.48%. This chain joins TRBV28 and TRBJ2-5; TCRdb picks TRBD1, but there is no DNA to check that call. The sequence was collected from a human donor in good health. Some clones in this sample may be carry-over from other donors' samples. The sample consisted of naive CXCR3- CD8+ T cells from blood. The subset was: CD45RO-CCR7+CD27+CD95- naive CD8+ T cells lacking CXCR3 (TNR3-). CDR3 in amino acids: CASRSGTGQETQYF.